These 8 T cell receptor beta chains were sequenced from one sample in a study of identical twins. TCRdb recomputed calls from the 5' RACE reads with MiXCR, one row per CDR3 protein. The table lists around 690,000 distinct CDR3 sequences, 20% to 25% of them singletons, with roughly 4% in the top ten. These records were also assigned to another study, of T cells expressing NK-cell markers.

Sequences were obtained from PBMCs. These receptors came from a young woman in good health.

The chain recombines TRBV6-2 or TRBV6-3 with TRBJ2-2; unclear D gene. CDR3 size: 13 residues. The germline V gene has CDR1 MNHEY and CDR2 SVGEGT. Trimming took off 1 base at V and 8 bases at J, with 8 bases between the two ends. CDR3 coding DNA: TGTGCCAGCAGTTACTGGACGGAGGGGGAGCTGTTTTTT. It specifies CASSYWTEGELFF.

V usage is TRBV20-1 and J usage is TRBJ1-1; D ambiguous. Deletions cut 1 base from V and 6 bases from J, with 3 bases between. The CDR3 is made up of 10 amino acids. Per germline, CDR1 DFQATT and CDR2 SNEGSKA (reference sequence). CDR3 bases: TGCAGTGCTAGAGCCGCTGAAGCTTTCTTT. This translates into CSARAAEAFF.

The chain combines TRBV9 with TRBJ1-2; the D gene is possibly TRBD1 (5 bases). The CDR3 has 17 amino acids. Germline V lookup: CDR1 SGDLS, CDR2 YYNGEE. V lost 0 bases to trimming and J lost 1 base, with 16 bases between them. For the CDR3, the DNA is TGTGCCAGCAGCGTAGGTGGGACCCAGGGTAGTAACTATGGCTACACCTTC. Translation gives CASSVGGTQGSNYGYTF.

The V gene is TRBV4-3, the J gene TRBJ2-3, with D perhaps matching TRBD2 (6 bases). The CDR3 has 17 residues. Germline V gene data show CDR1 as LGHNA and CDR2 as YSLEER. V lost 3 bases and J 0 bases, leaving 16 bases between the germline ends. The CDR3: CASSQKYRTISTDTQYF. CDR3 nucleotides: TGCGCCAGCAGCCAGAAGTATCGGACTATCAGCACAGATACGCAGTATTTT.

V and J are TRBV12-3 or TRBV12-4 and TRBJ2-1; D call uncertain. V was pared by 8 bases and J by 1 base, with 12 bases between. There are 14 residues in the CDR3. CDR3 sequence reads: CASRLEKSYNEQFF. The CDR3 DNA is TGTGCCAGCCGATTAGAAAAATCCTACAATGAGCAGTTCTTC.

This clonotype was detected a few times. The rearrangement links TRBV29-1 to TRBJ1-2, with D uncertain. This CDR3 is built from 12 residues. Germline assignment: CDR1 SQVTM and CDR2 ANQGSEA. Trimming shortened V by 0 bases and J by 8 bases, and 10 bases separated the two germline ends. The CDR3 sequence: CSVEDRTEGYTF. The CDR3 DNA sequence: TGCAGCGTTGAAGATCGTACAGAAGGCTACACCTTC.

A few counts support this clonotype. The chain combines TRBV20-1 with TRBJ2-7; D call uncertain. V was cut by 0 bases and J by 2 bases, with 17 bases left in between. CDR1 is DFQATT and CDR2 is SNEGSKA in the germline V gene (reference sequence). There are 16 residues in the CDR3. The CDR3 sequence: CSARDIRVGKPYEQYF. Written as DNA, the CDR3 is TGCAGTGCTAGAGATATCCGGGTTGGCAAGCCCTACGAGCAGTACTTC.

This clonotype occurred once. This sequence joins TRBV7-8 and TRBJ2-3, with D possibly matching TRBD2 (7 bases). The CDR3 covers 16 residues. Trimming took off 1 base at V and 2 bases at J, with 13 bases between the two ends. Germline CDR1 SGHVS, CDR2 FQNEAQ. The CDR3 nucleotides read TGTGCCAGCAGCTTAGGATCCCGGGGGGCCACAGATACGCAGTATTTT. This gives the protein CASSLGSRGATDTQYF.